This T cell receptor (beta chain) was retrieved from a study of T cells in Graves' hyperthyroidism and ophthalmopathy (dated by TCRdb to the late 2010s). Concerning the study at large: A discovery cohort of about a hundred patients, 43 with Graves' ophthalmopathy and about 60 with stable Graves' hyperthyroidism, was used to find distinguishing TCR V-J signatures. According to the paper, TCR Vbeta CDR3 sequencing was carried out on over 130 peripheral blood samples, which came from under 50 ophthalmopathy, under 85 hyperthyroidism and approximately 17 progressor patients. In addition, the study compared T-cell repertoires in thyroid tissue and in blood from five to seven Graves' hyperthyroidism patients. After sampling, hyperthyroidism patients received methimazole starting at 30 mg daily, and ophthalmopathy patients received high-dose intravenous methylprednisolone. Whether ophthalmopathy could be predicted prospectively was tested in an independent validation cohort made up of 18 to 20 hyperthyroidism patients plus 17 patients who later progressed to ophthalmopathy. The 100 discovery patients were divided at random into training and test sets in a 7:3 ratio.

The TCR beta CDR3 regions were amplified from RNA transcripts. A first-round RT-PCR of the TCR CDR3 used the HTBI primer set with the Qiagen OneStep RT-PCR kit. Libraries were constructed in a second round of multiplex PCR, after which size selection and purification were carried out. Sequencing of the libraries was done on an Illumina HiSeq2000 using paired-end 100 bp reads. As for the original processing: SOAPnuke was used to process the raw data, removing reads that contained adapters or uncalled bases, had a mean Phred below 15, or lacked an exact match to the constant primer or identifier. COPE v1.2.5 was used to merge the high-quality paired reads, and each unique nucleotide sequence was defined as a clonotype. MiTCR v1.1 was used to align clonotypes to the IMGT TRBV, TRBD and TRBJ reference segments. The analysis was restricted to V-J combinations with a frequency above 0.0001, which together covered around 99% of the repertoires. A TCS score was defined as the ratio of F50 (clonal expansion) to E x V (chaos), with BLOSUM62-based TCRdist applied between CDR3 peptides within each V-J. Welch's t-statistics and random forest reduced just over 500 V-J features to 13, which were used in a naive Bayes classifier (R e1071). Thyroid-blood repertoire similarity was quantified with the Morisita-Horn index. Using fastp at Q25 and MiXCR, TCRdb reprocessed the public reads and kept productive beta chains. For every CDR3 protein sequence, its rows merge into one entry that carries the most common genes and DNA. Here the V and J calls rest on TCRdb's processing, not on the authors' analysis. The sample profile shows approximately 510,000 distinct CDR3 sequences; 35% to 50% of them were found once. 44% of the sample rests with the top ten.

On the study overall, not on this receptor specifically: A 13 V-J signature model separated ophthalmopathy from stable hyperthyroidism, with just over 85% sensitivity and 81.08% specificity in cross-validation and 80%/75% in testing. In validation, the model predicted progression to ophthalmopathy with approximately 69% sensitivity and 72% to 75% specificity, a median of approximately 6.5 months before onset. No statistical method was used to fix the sample size in advance, and group allocation was not hidden from the investigators. Blood samples also contained most of the expanded thyroid clonotypes (frequency above 0.001), which suggests that blood repertoires may reflect thyroid immune responses.

The germline V gene supplies CDR1 SGDLS and CDR2 YYNGEE. Relative to germline, V is 0 bases shorter and J is 14 bases shorter, with 12 bases between their ends. The CDR3, cysteine through phenylalanine, is 12 amino acids long. The kept DNA is CDR3 alone, 36 bases in frame from the first base. Any patient with an uncontrolled infection, another autoimmune disease, pregnancy or lactation was excluded. Diagnoses were based on clinical symptoms, serum thyroxine and TRAb, thyroid ultrasound and orbital computed tomography. Trizol reagent was used to extract total RNA, and RNA quality was then checked on an Agilent 2100 Bioanalyzer. This clonotype was observed once. What this receptor recognizes is not known. No much larger clone is present one base from it, and per-base qualities are unavailable. Single-read evidence is weak.

The sequenced sample consisted of peripheral blood or thyroid tissue (not recorded which). This receptor was identified in an adult woman with Graves' disease, either hyperthyroidism or ophthalmopathy (not recorded which). The rearrangement joined TRBV9 to TRBJ1-5, with an unclear D gene assignment. The CDR3 has the sequence CASSVGDYYEHF. The nucleotides are TGTGCCAGCAGCGTAGGTGACTACTACGAGCATTTT.